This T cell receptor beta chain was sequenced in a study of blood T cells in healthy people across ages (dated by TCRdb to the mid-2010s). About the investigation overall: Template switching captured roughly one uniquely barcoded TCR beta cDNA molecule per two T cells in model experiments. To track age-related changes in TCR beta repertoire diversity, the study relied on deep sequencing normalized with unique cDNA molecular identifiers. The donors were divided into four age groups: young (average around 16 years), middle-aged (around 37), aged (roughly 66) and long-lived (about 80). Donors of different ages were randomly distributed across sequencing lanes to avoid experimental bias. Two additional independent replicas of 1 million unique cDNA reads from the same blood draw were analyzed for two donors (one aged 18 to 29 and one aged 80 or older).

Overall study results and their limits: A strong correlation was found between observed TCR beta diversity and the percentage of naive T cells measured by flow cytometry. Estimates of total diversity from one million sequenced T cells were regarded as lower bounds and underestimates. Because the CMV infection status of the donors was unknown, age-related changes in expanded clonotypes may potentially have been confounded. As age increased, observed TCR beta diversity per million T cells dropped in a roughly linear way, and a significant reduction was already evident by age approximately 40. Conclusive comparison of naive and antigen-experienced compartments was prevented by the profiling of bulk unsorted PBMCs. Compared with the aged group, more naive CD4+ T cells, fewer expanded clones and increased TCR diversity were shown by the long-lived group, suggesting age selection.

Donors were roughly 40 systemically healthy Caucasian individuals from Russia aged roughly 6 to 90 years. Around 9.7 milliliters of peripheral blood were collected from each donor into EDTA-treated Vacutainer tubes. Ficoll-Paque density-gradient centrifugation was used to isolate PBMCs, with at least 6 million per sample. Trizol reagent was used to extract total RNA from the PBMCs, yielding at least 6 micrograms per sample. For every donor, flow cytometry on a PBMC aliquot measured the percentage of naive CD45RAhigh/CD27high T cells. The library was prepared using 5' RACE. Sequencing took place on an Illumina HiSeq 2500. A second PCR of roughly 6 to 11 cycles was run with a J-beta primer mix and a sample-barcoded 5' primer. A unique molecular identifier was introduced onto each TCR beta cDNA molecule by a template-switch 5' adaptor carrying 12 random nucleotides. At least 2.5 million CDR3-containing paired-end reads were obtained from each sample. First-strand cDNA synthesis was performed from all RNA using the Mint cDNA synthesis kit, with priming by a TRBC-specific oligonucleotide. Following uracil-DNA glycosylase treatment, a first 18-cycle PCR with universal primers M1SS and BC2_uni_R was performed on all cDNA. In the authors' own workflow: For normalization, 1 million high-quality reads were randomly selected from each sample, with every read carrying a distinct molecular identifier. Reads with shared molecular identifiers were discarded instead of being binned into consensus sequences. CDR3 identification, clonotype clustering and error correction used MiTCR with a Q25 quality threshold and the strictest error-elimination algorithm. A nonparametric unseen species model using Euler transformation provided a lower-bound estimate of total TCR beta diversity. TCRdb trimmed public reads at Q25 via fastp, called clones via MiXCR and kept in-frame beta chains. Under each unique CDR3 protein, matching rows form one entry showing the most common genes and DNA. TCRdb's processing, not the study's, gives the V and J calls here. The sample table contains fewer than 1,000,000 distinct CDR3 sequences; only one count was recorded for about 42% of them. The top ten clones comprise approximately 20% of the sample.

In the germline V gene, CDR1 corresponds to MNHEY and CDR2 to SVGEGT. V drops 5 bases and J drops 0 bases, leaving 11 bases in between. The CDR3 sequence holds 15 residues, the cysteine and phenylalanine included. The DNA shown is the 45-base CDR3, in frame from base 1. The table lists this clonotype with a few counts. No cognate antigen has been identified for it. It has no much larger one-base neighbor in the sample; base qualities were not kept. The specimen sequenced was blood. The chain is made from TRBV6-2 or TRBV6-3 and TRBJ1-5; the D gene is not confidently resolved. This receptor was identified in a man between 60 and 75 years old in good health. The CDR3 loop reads CASSPTGISNQPQHF. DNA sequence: TGTGCCAGCAGTCCAACGGGAATTAGCAATCAGCCCCAGCATTTT.